This is a list of T cell receptor beta chains from one sample in a study of OX40 agonist ivuxolimab in advanced cancers. Assay: immunoSEQ multiplex PCR; the TCRdb copy retains only in-frame clones and omits some. The sample shows almost 35,000 clones, 81% of them seen only once. Sequences were derived from CD4+ or CD8+ T cells sorted from blood, sampled in a trial of the OX40 agonist ivuxolimab. These receptors all come from an adult with an advanced solid tumor such as melanoma, head and neck, liver or kidney cancer. The CDR3 runs from the conserved cysteine through the conserved F or W. Fields, in order: V gene, J gene, D gene, CDR3 DNA, CDR3 protein. A D gene is named only where the DNA matches it firmly.

>TRBV7-9|TRBJ2-2|.
TGTGCCAGCAGTTTAAACACCGGGGAGCTGTTTTTT
CASSLNTGELFF
>TRBV6-4|TRBJ1-5|.
TGTGCCAGCAGTGTTCGCCGGGGTCGCAATCAGCCCCAGCATTTT
CASSVRRGRNQPQHF
>TRBV4-3|TRBJ2-1|TRBD2
TGCGCCAGCAGCCACGCAATCAGGACTAGCGGGAATAATGAGCAGTTCTTC
CASSHAIRTSGNNEQFF
>TRBV4-2|TRBJ2-3|TRBD2
TGTGCCAGCAGCCAAGTGACTAGCGGGGGGGCCGCAGATACGCAGTATTTT
CASSQVTSGGAADTQYF
>TRBV19|TRBJ1-2|.
TGTGCCAGTAGTAGAGACAGGAACTATGGCTACACCTTC
CASSRDRNYGYTF
>TRBV7-2|TRBJ2-1|TRBD1
TGTGCCAGCAGCTTTGGGGGACAGACCTACAATGAGCAGTTCTTC
CASSFGGQTYNEQFF
>TRBV7-9|TRBJ1-2|.
TGTGCCAGCAGCTTAGGATTGGTTCGTTACGGCTACACCTTC
CASSLGLVRYGYTF
>TRBV7-2|TRBJ2-7|TRBD1
TGTGCCAGCAGCTCGCGGACAGGGAGCTCCTACGAGCAGTACTTC
CASSSRTGSSYEQYF
>TRBV27|TRBJ2-3|TRBD2
TGTGCCAGCAGCAACCTAGCGGGAGAAGACGGACATACGCAGTATTTT
CASSNLAGEDGHTQYF
>TRBV19|TRBJ1-2|.
TGTGCCAGTATCGGCAGGGTTGTGAATGGCTACACCTTC
CASIGRVVNGYTF